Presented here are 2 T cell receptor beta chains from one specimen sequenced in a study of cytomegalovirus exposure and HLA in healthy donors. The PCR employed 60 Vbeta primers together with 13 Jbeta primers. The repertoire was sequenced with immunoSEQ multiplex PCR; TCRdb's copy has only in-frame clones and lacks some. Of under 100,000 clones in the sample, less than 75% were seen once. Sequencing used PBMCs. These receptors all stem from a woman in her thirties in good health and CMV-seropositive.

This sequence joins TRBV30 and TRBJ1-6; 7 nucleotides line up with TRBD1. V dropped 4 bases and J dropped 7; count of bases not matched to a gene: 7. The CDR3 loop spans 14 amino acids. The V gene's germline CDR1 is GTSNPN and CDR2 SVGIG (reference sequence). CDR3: CAWTRGTENSPLHF. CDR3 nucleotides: TGTGCCTGGACTAGGGGGACAGAAAATTCACCCCTCCACTTT.

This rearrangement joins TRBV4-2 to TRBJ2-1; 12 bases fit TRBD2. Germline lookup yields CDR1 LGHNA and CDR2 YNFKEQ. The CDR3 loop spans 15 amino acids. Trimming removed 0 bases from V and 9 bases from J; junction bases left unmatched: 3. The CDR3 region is CASSQDPSGGAEQFF. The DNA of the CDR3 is TGTGCCAGCAGCCAAGACCCTAGCGGGGGGGCTGAGCAGTTCTTC.